A single sample is the source of the 10 T cell receptor beta chains below, sequenced in a study of cytomegalovirus exposure and HLA in healthy donors. Vbeta (60) and Jbeta (13) primers were used in the PCR. Data came from immunoSEQ multiplex PCR; TCRdb stores just in-frame clones and leaves some out. Seen here are 150,000 to 180,000 clones, approximately 69% observed once, and the top ten hold 2% to 2.5%. Sequencing was performed on PBMCs. The receptors here all came from a young man in good health and CMV-seronegative.

The CDR3 bases are TGTGCCTGGAGGCCCCGGGACTTACGCTCTGGAAACACCATATATTTT. It encodes CAWRPRDLRSGNTIYF. The chain has TRBV30 and TRBJ1-3, with D maybe TRBD1 (5 bases). The CDR3 loop spans 16 amino acids. Germline assignment: CDR1 GTSNPN and CDR2 SVGIG (reference sequence). With 3 bases removed from V and 0 bases from J, the gap between germline ends came to 15 bases.

On this clone itself: The same CDR3 can be traced to other DNA sequences in this sample. The chain has TRBV10-3 and TRBJ1-3; no firm D call. The CDR3 consists of 11 residues. V was cut by 6 bases and J by 4 bases, with 4 bases left in between. Germline V lookup: CDR1 ENHRY, CDR2 SYGVKD. CDR3 sequence: CAISPGNTIYF. DNA for the CDR3: TGTGCCATCAGCCCAGGAAACACCATATATTTT.

V and J are TRBV7-8 and TRBJ2-2; D is perhaps TRBD2 (5 bases). Germline assignment: CDR1 SGHVS and CDR2 FQNEAQ. The CDR3 extends over 12 amino acids. V was shortened by 10 bases and J by 4 bases, with 10 bases between the two germline ends. The CDR3 region is CATPGFTGELFF. The CDR3 DNA reads as TGTGCCACCCCGGGGTTCACCGGGGAGCTGTTTTTT. Full variable domain (rest looked up from reference TRBV7-8 and TRBJ2-2): GAGVSQSPRYKVAKRGQDVALRCDPISGHVSLFWYQQALGQGPEFLTYFQNEAQLDKSGLPSDRFFAERPEGSVSTLKIQRTQQEDSAVYLCATPGFTGELFFGEGSRLTVL.

The rearrangement links TRBV11-3 to TRBJ2-1, with D tentatively TRBD2 (7 bases). The germline CDR1 and CDR2 sequences are SGHNT and YENEEA. CDR3 size: 20 residues. The V end lost 4 bases, the J end lost 0 bases, and 25 bases lay between the germline ends. The CDR3 region has the DNA TGTGCCAGCAGCTCCTACTCCGGCGGGGGCTCCATTAGCTCCTACAATGAGCAGTTCTTC. Translated, it gives CASSSYSGGGSISSYNEQFF. Based on the CDR3 plus reference TRBV11-3 and TRBJ2-1, the full variable domain is EAGVVQSPRYKIIEKKQPVAFWCNPISGHNTLYWYLQNLGQGPELLIRYENEEAVDDSQLPKDRFSAERLKGVDSTLKIQPAELGDSAVYLCASSSYSGGGSISSYNEQFFGPGTRLTVL.

V and J are TRBV27 and TRBJ2-6; no firm D call. Trimming removed 3 bases from V and 5 bases from J, with 8 bases in between. There are 14 residues in the CDR3. Germline CDR1 and CDR2: MNHEY and SMNVEV (reference sequence). The chain's CDR3 is CASSFRSWANVLTF. CDR3 nucleotides: TGTGCCAGCAGTTTTCGGTCTTGGGCCAACGTCCTGACTTTC. Together with reference TRBV27 and TRBJ2-6, the CDR3 gives the full variable domain: EAQVTQNPRYLITVTGKKLTVTCSQNMNHEYMSWYRQDPGLGLRQIYYSMNVEVTDKGDVPEGYKVSRKEKRNFPLILESPSPNQTSLYFCASSFRSWANVLTFGAGSRLTVL.

This clone was detected once. This rearrangement joins TRBV4-3 to TRBJ2-6; D not certain. The CDR3 contains 18 residues. V lost 0 bases to trimming and J lost 0 bases, with 12 bases between them. Germline assignment: CDR1 LGHNA and CDR2 YSLEER. CDR3 loop: CASSQEAAYLSGANVLTF. For the CDR3, the DNA is TGCGCCAGCAGCCAAGAGGCCGCATACCTCTCTGGGGCCAACGTCCTGACTTTC.

A note on this clone: Different DNA sequences within this sample yield the same CDR3. CDR3 in amino acids: CASSLSIWAGGDSNQPQHF. In DNA form, the CDR3 reads TGTGCCAGCAGTTTATCGATTTGGGCCGGGGGGGATAGCAATCAGCCCCAGCATTTT. The V call is TRBV27, the J call TRBJ1-5; tentative D call: TRBD1 (5 bases). Trimming stripped 0 bases from V and 0 bases from J, with 18 bases between. This CDR3 is built from 19 residues. Looked up from germline, CDR1 is MNHEY and CDR2 is SMNVEV (reference sequence).

The V and J genes are TRBV18 and TRBJ2-5, with 9 bases matching TRBD1. The DNA end is a closer match to TRBJ2-7, so the J assignment may be wrong. Germline CDR1 is KGHSH and CDR2 is LQKENI. There are 16 residues in the CDR3. Here the CDR3 reads CASSPSGGQGSYEQYF. CDR3 nucleotide sequence: TGTGCCAGCTCACCGTCAGGGGGACAGGGCTCCTACGAGCAGTACTTC.

The chain joins TRBV6-1 to TRBJ1-5; D is unresolved. V lost 0 bases, J lost 5 bases, and 11 bases lay in between. Germline CDR1 reads MNHNS; CDR2 reads SASEGT. This CDR3 is 15 amino acids long. DNA of the CDR3: TGTGCCAGCAGTGAAGCTCGTTGGGAGGATCAGCCCCAGCATTTT. It yields the protein CASSEARWEDQPQHF.

J is TRBJ1-1 and V is TRBV10-3; 11 nucleotides agree with TRBD1. Germline loops: CDR1 ENHRY, CDR2 SYGVKD. V was clipped by 4 bases and J by 4 bases; unmatched bases: 5. The CDR3 has 15 amino acids. The CDR3, as DNA: TGTGCCATCAGTGGGACAGGGGGCGCGTTCACTGAAGCTTTCTTT. It codes for CAISGTGGAFTEAFF.